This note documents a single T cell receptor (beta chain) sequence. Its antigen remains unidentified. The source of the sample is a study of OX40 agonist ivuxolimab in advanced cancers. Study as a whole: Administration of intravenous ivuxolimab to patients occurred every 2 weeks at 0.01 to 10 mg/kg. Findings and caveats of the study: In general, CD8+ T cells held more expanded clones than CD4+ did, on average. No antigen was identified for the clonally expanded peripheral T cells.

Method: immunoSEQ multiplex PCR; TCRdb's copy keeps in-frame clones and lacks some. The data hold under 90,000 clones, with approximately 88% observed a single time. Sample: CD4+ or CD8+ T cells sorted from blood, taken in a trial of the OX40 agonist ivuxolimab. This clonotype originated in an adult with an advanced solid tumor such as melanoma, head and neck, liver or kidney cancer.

The CDR3 bases are TGTGCCAGCAGGGGACAGGGGAGAGGGGAGACCCAGTACTTC. It encodes CASRGQGRGETQYF. This sequence joins TRBV27 and TRBJ2-5; 10 bases match TRBD1. CDR3 length: 14 amino acids. The ends lost 6 bases at V and 5 bases at J; junction bases unmatched: 6. Germline CDR1 MNHEY, CDR2 SMNVEV (reference sequence).